The sequence of this T cell receptor beta chain was determined in a study of neurological immune-mediated disorders. Regarding time point: longitudinal time-point 2. Synthesis of cDNA was carried out by template-switch 5'RACE. The reaction used 10-nucleotide random UMIs. TCRdb re-called the 5' RACE reads through MiXCR, storing one row per CDR3 protein. The sample contains approximately 89,000 distinct CDR3 sequences, roughly 13% of which appear only once. This clonotype showed up many times. Unmatched junction bases numbered 5, after V lost 7 bases and J lost 3 bases. Germline V gene sequence: CDR1 SEHNR, CDR2 FQNEAQ (reference sequence). CDR3 length: 13 residues.

The rearrangement links TRBV7-9 to TRBJ1-1; 7 bases match TRBD1. The receptor was isolated from a female donor with HTLV-1-associated myelopathy (HAM/TSP). Input material: PBMCs. The CDR3 nucleotides are TGTGCCAGCATCACGGACAGGTACACTGAAGCTTTCTTT. Translated, it gives CASITDRYTEAFF.